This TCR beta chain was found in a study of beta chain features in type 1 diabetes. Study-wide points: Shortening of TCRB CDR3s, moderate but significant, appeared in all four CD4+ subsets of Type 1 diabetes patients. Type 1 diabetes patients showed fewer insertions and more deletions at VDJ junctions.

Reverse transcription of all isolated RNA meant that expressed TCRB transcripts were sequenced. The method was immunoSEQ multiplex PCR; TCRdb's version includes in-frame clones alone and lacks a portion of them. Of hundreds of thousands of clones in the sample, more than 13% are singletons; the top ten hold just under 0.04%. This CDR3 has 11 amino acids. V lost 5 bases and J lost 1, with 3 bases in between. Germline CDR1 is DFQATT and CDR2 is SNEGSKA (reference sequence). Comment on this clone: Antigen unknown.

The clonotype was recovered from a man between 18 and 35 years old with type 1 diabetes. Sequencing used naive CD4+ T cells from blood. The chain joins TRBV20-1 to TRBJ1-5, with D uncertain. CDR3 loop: CSAGSNQPQHF. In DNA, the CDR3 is TGCAGTGCTGGAAGCAATCAGCCCCAGCATTTT.